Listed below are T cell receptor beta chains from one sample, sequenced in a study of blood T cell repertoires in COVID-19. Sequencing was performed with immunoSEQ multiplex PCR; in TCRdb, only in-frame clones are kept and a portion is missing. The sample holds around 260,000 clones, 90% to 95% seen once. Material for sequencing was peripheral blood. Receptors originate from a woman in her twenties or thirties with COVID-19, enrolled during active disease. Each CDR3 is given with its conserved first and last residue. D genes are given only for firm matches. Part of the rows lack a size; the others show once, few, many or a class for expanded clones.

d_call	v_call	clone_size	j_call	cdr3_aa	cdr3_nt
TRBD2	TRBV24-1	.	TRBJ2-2	CATSDLRPSGEPRLFF	TGTGCCACCAGTGATTTGAGACCTAGCGGGGAGCCGAGGCTGTTTTTT
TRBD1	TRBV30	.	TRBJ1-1	CAWSVRQGMNTEAFF	TGTGCCTGGAGTGTAAGACAGGGCATGAACACTGAAGCTTTCTTT
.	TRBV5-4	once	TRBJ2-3	CASSQGAGAYTDTQYF	TGTGCCAGCAGCCAGGGGGCGGGGGCGTACACAGATACGCAGTATTTT
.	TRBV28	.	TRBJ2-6	CASSPGTQNVLTF	TGTGCCAGCAGTCCCGGGACACAAAACGTCCTGACTTTC
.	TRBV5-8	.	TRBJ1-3	CASSTPTGTSIYF	TGTGCCAGCAGCACCCCCACGGGGACATCCATATATTTT
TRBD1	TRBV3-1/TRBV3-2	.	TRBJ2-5	CASSQDWDRTQYF	TGTGCCAGCAGCCAAGATTGGGACAGGACCCAGTACTTC
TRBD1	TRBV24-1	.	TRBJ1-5	CATSDFTDRGDNQPQHF	TGTGCCACCAGTGATTTCACGGACAGGGGGGACAATCAGCCCCAGCATTTT
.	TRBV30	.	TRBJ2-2	CAWSKKTGRIGELFF	TGTGCCTGGAGTAAAAAGACAGGAAGGATCGGGGAGCTGTTTTTT
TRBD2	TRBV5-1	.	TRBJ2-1	CASSFVAGEDNEQFF	TGCGCCAGCAGCTTCGTAGCGGGAGAGGATAATGAGCAGTTCTTC
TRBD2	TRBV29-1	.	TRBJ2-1	CSVERAGGDEQFF	TGCAGCGTTGAAAGAGCGGGAGGAGATGAGCAGTTCTTC
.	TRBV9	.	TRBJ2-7	CASSVDPGESEQYF	TGTGCCAGCAGCGTAGATCCAGGGGAGAGCGAGCAGTACTTC
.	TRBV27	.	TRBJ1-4	CASSQGSPNEKLFF	TGTGCCAGCAGTCAGGGAAGCCCTAATGAAAAACTGTTTTTT
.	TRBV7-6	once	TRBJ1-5	CASSLAMGGNQPQHF	TGTGCCAGCAGCTTAGCGATGGGAGGCAATCAGCCCCAGCATTTT
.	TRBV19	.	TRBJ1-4	CASSILGNEKLFF	TGTGCCAGTAGTATTCTGGGCAACGAAAAACTGTTTTTT
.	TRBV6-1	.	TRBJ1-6	CASSETGAYYSPLHF	TGTGCCAGCAGTGAGACAGGAGCCTACTATTCACCCCTCCACTTT
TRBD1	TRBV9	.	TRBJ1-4	CASSAGQLNEKLFF	TGTGCCAGCAGCGCGGGACAGCTTAATGAAAAACTGTTTTTT
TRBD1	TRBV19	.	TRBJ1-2	CASSARRDRGPFNYGYTF	TGTGCCAGTAGTGCCCGCCGGGACAGGGGGCCTTTTAACTATGGCTACACCTTC
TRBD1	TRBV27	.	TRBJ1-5	CASSKYDRGTGTYSNQPQHF	TGTGCCAGCAGCAAGTACGACCGAGGGACAGGGACCTATAGCAATCAGCCCCAGCATTTT
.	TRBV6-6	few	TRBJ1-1	CASSSRQPTEAFF	TGTGCCAGCAGTTCACGACAGCCCACTGAAGCTTTCTTT
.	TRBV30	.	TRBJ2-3	CAWSTGRGASDTQYF	TGTGCCTGGAGTACGGGGAGGGGGGCGTCAGATACGCAGTATTTT
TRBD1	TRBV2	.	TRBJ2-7	CASSERGGEGAYEQYF	TGTGCCAGCAGTGAGCGAGGGGGCGAAGGTGCCTACGAGCAGTACTTC
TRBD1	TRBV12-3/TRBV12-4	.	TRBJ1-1	CASSYFGQGEAFF	TGTGCCAGCAGTTATTTCGGACAGGGGGAAGCTTTCTTT
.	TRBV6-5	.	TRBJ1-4	CASSRQLATNEKLFF	TGTGCCAGCAGTCGACAGTTGGCAACTAATGAAAAACTGTTTTTT
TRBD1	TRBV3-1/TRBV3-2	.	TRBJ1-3	CASSQSWVQGASGNTIYF	TGTGCCAGCAGCCAATCTTGGGTACAGGGGGCAAGTGGAAACACCATATATTTT
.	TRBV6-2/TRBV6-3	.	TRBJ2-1	CASSTGSYNEQFF	TGTGCCAGCAGTACTGGCTCCTACAATGAGCAGTTCTTC
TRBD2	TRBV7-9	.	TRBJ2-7	CASSLAGGYEQYF	TGTGCCAGCAGCTTAGCGGGGGGGTACGAGCAGTACTTC
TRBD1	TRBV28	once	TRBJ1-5	CASLRDRGFQPQHF	TGTGCCAGCCTAAGGGACAGGGGGTTTCAGCCCCAGCATTTT
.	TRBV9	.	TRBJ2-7	CASSVEGVAYEQYF	TGTGCCAGCAGCGTAGAGGGGGTCGCCTACGAGCAGTACTTC
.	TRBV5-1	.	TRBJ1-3	CASSLGGSPGNTIYF	TGCGCCAGCAGCTTGGGAGGGAGCCCTGGAAACACCATATATTTT
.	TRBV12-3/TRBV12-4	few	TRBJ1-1	CASRRGITEAFF	TGTGCCAGCAGGAGGGGGATCACTGAAGCTTTCTTT
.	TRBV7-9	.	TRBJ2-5	CASSPKGVWETQYF	TGTGCCAGCAGCCCCAAGGGGGTGTGGGAGACCCAGTACTTC
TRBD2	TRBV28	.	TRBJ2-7	CASSLGWTRGSEQYF	TGTGCCAGCAGTCTAGGATGGACTAGGGGATCCGAGCAGTACTTC
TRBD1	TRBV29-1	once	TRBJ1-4	CSVANSGGAGEKLFF	TGCAGCGTGGCCAATTCAGGGGGCGCGGGTGAAAAACTGTTTTTT
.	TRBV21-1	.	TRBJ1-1	CASSSLGQGSTEAFF	TGTGCCAGCAGCTCCCTCGGACAGGGGAGCACTGAAGCTTTCTTT
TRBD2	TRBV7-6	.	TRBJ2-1	CASSPGLAGVTEQFF	TGTGCCAGCAGCCCGGGACTAGCGGGAGTGACTGAGCAGTTCTTC
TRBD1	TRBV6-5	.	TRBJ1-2	CASSWGQGYDNYGYTF	TGTGCCAGCAGTTGGGGACAGGGATACGATAACTATGGCTACACCTTC
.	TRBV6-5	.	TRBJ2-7	CASSYAVQTYEQYF	TGTGCCAGCAGTTACGCCGTCCAGACCTACGAGCAGTACTTC
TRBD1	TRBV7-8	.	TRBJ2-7	CASANSRPGQGAYEQYF	TGTGCCAGCGCCAATTCCCGGCCGGGACAGGGTGCCTACGAGCAGTACTTC
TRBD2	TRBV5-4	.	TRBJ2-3	CASSLRTSGTDTQYF	TGTGCCAGCAGCTTGAGGACTAGCGGCACAGATACGCAGTATTTT
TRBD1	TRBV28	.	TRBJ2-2	CASSPLDRADGELFF	TGTGCCAGCAGTCCTCTCGACAGGGCCGACGGGGAGCTGTTTTTT
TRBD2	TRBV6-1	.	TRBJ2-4	CASSDLSGSSHIQYF	TGTGCCAGCAGTGACCTTAGCGGGAGTTCGCACATTCAGTACTTC
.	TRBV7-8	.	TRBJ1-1	CASSLSPVNTEAFF	TGTGCCAGCAGCTTAAGTCCAGTGAACACTGAAGCTTTCTTT
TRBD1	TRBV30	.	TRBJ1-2	CALTTGNYGYTF	TGTGCCCTCACGACAGGGAACTATGGCTACACCTTC
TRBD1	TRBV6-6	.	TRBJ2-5	CASRDRVPVDQETQYF	TGTGCCAGCAGGGACAGGGTCCCCGTGGACCAAGAGACCCAGTACTTC
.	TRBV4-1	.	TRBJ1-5	CASSHVPNNQPQHF	TGCGCCAGCAGCCATGTCCCAAACAATCAGCCCCAGCATTTT
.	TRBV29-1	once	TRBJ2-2	CSVPDRNTGELFF	TGCAGCGTCCCCGACAGGAACACCGGGGAGCTGTTTTTT
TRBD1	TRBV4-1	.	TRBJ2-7	CASSQDWGQGLYEQYF	TGCGCCAGCAGCCAAGATTGGGGACAGGGACTCTACGAGCAGTACTTC
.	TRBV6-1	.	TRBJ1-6	CASSEDPSSYNSPLHF	TGTGCCAGCAGTGAAGACCCCAGCTCCTATAATTCACCCCTCCACTTT
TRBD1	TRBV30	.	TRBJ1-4	CAWDRAVNEKLFF	TGTGCCTGGGACAGGGCAGTTAATGAAAAACTGTTTTTT
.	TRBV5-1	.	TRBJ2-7	CASSSQSYEQYF	TGCGCCAGCAGCTCACAGTCCTACGAGCAGTACTTC
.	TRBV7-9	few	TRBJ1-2	CASSWTDYGYTF	TGTGCCAGCAGCTGGACAGACTATGGCTACACCTTC
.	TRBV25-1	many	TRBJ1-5	CASSEYPQGPQQPQHF	TGTGCCAGCAGTGAATATCCCCAGGGGCCCCAGCAGCCCCAGCATTTT
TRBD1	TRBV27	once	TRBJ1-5	CASSPPGQHSNQPQHF	TGTGCCAGCAGTCCCCCGGGACAGCATAGCAATCAGCCCCAGCATTTT
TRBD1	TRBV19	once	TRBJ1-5	CASSGTASNQPQHF	TGTGCCAGTTCCGGGACAGCTAGCAATCAGCCCCAGCATTTT